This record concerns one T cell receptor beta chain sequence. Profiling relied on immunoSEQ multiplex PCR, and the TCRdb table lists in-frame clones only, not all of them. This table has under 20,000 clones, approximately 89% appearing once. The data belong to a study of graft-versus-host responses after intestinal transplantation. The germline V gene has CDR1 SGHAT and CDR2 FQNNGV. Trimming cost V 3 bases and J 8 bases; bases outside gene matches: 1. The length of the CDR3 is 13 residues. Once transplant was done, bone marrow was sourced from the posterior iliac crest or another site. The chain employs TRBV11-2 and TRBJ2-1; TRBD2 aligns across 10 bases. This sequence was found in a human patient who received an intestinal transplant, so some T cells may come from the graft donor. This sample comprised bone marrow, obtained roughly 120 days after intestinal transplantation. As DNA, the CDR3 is TGTGCCAGCAGCTTCCTAGCGGGAGATGAGCAGTTCTTC. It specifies CASSFLAGDEQFF.